This is a list of T cell receptor beta chains from one sample in a study of shared clonotypes between healthy human individuals. Sequenced by immunoSEQ multiplex PCR; TCRdb stores in-frame clones only, minus some. The data hold about 2.4 million clones, with around nine tenths observed a single time. The sequenced sample was naive CD4+ T cells sorted from blood. The receptors here all came from a man aged 18 to 35 in good health. Both conserved end residues are part of each CDR3. D genes are given only for firm matches. Part of the rows lack a size; the others show once, few, many or a class for expanded clones.

once,TRBJ2-7,TRBD1,TRBV18,CASSPAGTGGDWGEQYF,TGTGCCAGCTCACCGGCCGGGACAGGGGGCGATTGGGGAGAGCAGTACTTC
.,TRBJ1-4,.,TRBV18,CASSSIPGLSEKLFF,TGTGCCAGCTCATCAATCCCGGGGTTGAGTGAAAAACTGTTTTTT
.,TRBJ2-2,.,TRBV27,CASSLFGGTNTGELFF,TGTGCCAGCAGTTTATTCGGCGGTACGAACACCGGGGAGCTGTTTTTT
.,TRBJ1-2,TRBD1,TRBV6-5,CASRGQGDFGDGYTF,TGTGCCAGCAGGGGACAGGGAGACTTTGGTGATGGCTACACCTTC
.,TRBJ2-3,TRBD2,TRBV10-2,CASSDLGVAGVDTQYF,TGCGCCAGCAGTGACCTCGGGGTAGCGGGAGTAGATACGCAGTATTTT
few,TRBJ1-1,TRBD1,TRBV5-4,CASSLQGTGEVEAFF,TGTGCCAGCAGCTTGCAAGGGACAGGGGAGGTTGAAGCTTTCTTT
.,TRBJ2-3,.,TRBV2,CASSEAGDGPTDTQYF,TGTGCCAGCAGTGAAGCAGGGGACGGACCTACAGATACGCAGTATTTT
.,TRBJ1-2,.,TRBV30,CASQVGANYGYTF,TGTGCCTCCCAAGTAGGTGCTAACTATGGCTACACCTTC
.,TRBJ1-2,.,TRBV6-1,CASSEVPGLSYGYTF,TGTGCCAGCAGTGAAGTCCCCGGGCTGAGCTATGGCTACACCTTC
.,TRBJ2-3,.,TRBV5-8,CASSSQTGRTDTQYF,TGTGCCAGCAGCTCGCAAACCGGACGCACAGATACGCAGTATTTT
few,TRBJ1-1,.,TRBV18,CASSPSGNTEAFF,TGTGCCAGCTCACCCTCGGGGAACACTGAAGCTTTCTTT
once,TRBJ2-6,TRBD2,TRBV11-2,CASSPQLAGLLSGANVLTF,TGTGCCAGCAGCCCTCAGCTAGCGGGACTTCTCTCTGGGGCCAACGTCCTGACTTTC
.,TRBJ2-1,.,TRBV27,CASSFGWGSNEQFF,TGTGCCAGCAGTTTCGGCTGGGGAAGCAATGAGCAGTTCTTC
.,TRBJ2-2,.,TRBV5-1,CASSPQGTGELFF,TGCGCCAGCAGCCCGCAGGGCACCGGGGAGCTGTTTTTT
.,TRBJ2-7,TRBD1,TRBV28,CASIAGTGGVEQYF,TGTGCCAGCATTGCCGGGACAGGGGGCGTCGAGCAGTACTTC
.,TRBJ2-1,TRBD2,TRBV30,CAWSVRAGGYNEQFF,TGTGCCTGGAGTGTACGAGCGGGGGGTTACAATGAGCAGTTCTTC
.,TRBJ1-2,.,TRBV6-5,CASSNAGTRLGYTF,TGTGCCAGCAGTAACGCCGGGACCCGACTGGGCTACACCTTC
few,TRBJ1-4,.,TRBV4-1,CASSQDDGGWEKLFF,TGCGCCAGCAGCCAAGATGACGGGGGCTGGGAAAAACTGTTTTTT
once,TRBJ1-4,.,TRBV5-1,CASSSIPTGANEKLFF,TGCGCCAGCAGCAGCATTCCCACGGGAGCTAATGAAAAACTGTTTTTT
.,TRBJ1-1,.,TRBV5-1,CASSLGGVNTEAFF,TGCGCCAGCAGCCTCGGTGGGGTGAACACTGAAGCTTTCTTT
.,TRBJ2-6,TRBD1,TRBV27,CASSFGPQGARGANVLTF,TGTGCCAGCAGTTTCGGTCCCCAGGGGGCGCGTGGGGCCAACGTCCTGACTTTC
.,TRBJ2-7,TRBD2,TRBV4-1,CASSQQGTSRGNEQYF,TGCGCCAGCAGCCAGCAGGGGACTAGTCGAGGGAACGAGCAGTACTTC
few,TRBJ1-1,.,TRBV18,CASSPLVLEAFF,TGTGCCAGCTCACCACTGGTTCTTGAAGCTTTCTTT
once,TRBJ2-3,TRBD2,TRBV7-2,CASSLGRLAGLNTQYF,TGTGCCAGCAGCTTAGGGAGGCTAGCGGGACTTAATACGCAGTATTTT
.,TRBJ1-1,.,TRBV5-6,CASSIGVGLNTEAFF,TGTGCCAGCAGCATTGGTGTTGGCCTGAACACTGAAGCTTTCTTT
once,TRBJ2-2,.,TRBV7-3,CASSPRGGNTGELFF,TGTGCCAGCAGCCCGAGGGGGGGCAACACCGGGGAGCTGTTTTTT
.,TRBJ2-5,.,TRBV5-1,CASRDGHVQETQYF,TGCGCCAGCCGGGACGGCCACGTACAAGAGACCCAGTACTTC
once,TRBJ2-1,TRBD1,TRBV7-8,CASSSGQWTYNEQFF,TGTGCCAGCAGCTCGGGACAGTGGACCTACAATGAGCAGTTCTTC
.,TRBJ2-5,TRBD2,TRBV4-1,CASSQLLAPGETQYF,TGCGCCAGCAGCCAATTACTAGCGCCTGGGGAGACCCAGTACTTC
.,TRBJ2-5,.,TRBV28,CASSPARGFSETQYF,TGTGCCAGCAGTCCCGCCAGGGGCTTCTCGGAGACCCAGTACTTC